The 21 T cell receptor beta chains below were found in one sample sequenced in a study of blood T cell repertoires in COVID-19. Produced via immunoSEQ multiplex PCR; TCRdb's table is partial and in-frame only. The sample includes 250,000 to 350,000 clones, roughly 84% seen only once; the top ten take over 1.1%. Specimen: peripheral blood. The receptor set was obtained from a human donor with COVID-19, enrolled during active disease. The donor label of this sample is uncertain.

This rearrangement joins TRBV7-2 to TRBJ2-3; possibly TRBD2 for D (6 bases). The germline V gene encodes CDR1 SGHTA and CDR2 FQGNSA. The CDR3 length is 16 residues. V lost 2 bases and J 0 bases, leaving 12 bases between the germline ends. CDR3 DNA: TGTGCCAGCAGCTTAAGTAGCGGAACTAGCACAGATACGCAGTATTTT. Its protein is CASSLSSGTSTDTQYF.

V and J are TRBV6-5 and TRBJ2-3, with 7 bases aligning to TRBD2. CDR1 is MNHEY, CDR2 SVGAGI, per germline. The CDR3 extends over 15 amino acids. V dropped 3 bases and J dropped 0; count of bases not matched to a gene: 3. The CDR3 DNA sequence: TGTGCCAGCAGTTATGAGGGAGGGAGCACAGATACGCAGTATTTT. It yields the protein CASSYEGGSTDTQYF.

The chain carries TRBV19 and TRBJ1-2, with unresolved D. Germline loops: CDR1 LNHDA, CDR2 SQIVND (reference sequence). The CDR3 length is 13 residues. Between the trimmed V and J ends, which lost 5 bases and 4 bases, there was a span of 11 bases. The CDR3 region has the DNA TGTGCCAGTAGTCCGCCTACCATCTATGGCTACACCTTC. This translates into CASSPPTIYGYTF. The full variable domain, its missing parts supplied by reference TRBV19 and TRBJ1-2, is DGGITQSPKYLFRKEGQNVTLSCEQNLNHDAMYWYRQDPGQGLRLIYYSQIVNDFQKGDIAEGYSVSREKKESFPLTVTSAQKNPTAFYLCASSPPTIYGYTFGSGTRLTVV.

This chain joins TRBV6-6 and TRBJ2-1, with TRBD2 matching over 8 bases. CDR1 is MNHNY, CDR2 SVGAGI, per germline (reference sequence). The CDR3 has 14 amino acids. The V and J ends lost 2 bases and 6 bases, in that order; junction bases with no gene match: 3. CDR3 bases: TGTGCCAGCAGTTACAGCGGGGGATTCAATGAGCAGTTCTTC. It yields the protein CASSYSGGFNEQFF.

The chain employs TRBV6-6 and TRBJ2-3; D may match TRBD1 or TRBD2 (6 bases each). CDR3 length: 16 residues. Germline assignment: CDR1 MNHNY and CDR2 SVGAGI (reference sequence). V was shortened by 5 bases and J by 2 bases, with 17 bases between the two germline ends. This CDR3 is CASSRGGLGDTDTQYF. DNA for the CDR3: TGTGCCAGCAGTCGAGGGGGGTTAGGGGACACAGATACGCAGTATTTT.

This clone occurred a few times. This rearrangement joins TRBV30 to TRBJ2-3, with D possibly being TRBD1 (6 bases). The V end lost 3 bases, the J end lost 2 bases, and 12 bases lay between the germline ends. Germline V gives CDR1 GTSNPN, CDR2 SVGIG (reference sequence). There are 14 residues in the CDR3. DNA of the CDR3: TGTGCCTGGAGCCTCGACAGGACCACAGATACGCAGTATTTT. Translation: CAWSLDRTTDTQYF.

CDR3 in amino acids: CASSVALQFF. The CDR3 DNA reads as TGTGCCAGCAGCGTAGCTTTGCAGTTCTTC. The chain carries TRBV9 and TRBJ2-1, with unresolved D. Germline V gene lookup returns CDR1 SGDLS and CDR2 YYNGEE. This CDR3 region has 10 residues. The V end was cut by 0 bases, the J end by 12 bases, with 4 bases between.

This clone was detected only a few times. V is TRBV28 and J is TRBJ1-4; a weak D match, TRBD1 (5 bases). The CDR3 has 15 residues. Germline loops: CDR1 MDHEN, CDR2 SYDVKM. With 7 bases removed from V and 7 bases from J, the gap between germline ends came to 19 bases. CDR3 sequence reads: CASTYAGGVVEKLFF. DNA for the CDR3: TGTGCCAGCACCTACGCGGGGGGGGTTGTTGAAAAACTGTTTTTT.

The rearrangement links TRBV28 to TRBJ2-7; a weak D match, TRBD1 (6 bases). The CDR3 is made up of 14 amino acids. CDR1 MDHEN and CDR2 SYDVKM come from the germline V gene. Trimming removed 7 bases at V and 3 bases at J, with 16 bases between. The CDR3 protein is CASTTDSTIYEQYF. The CDR3 nucleotides are TGTGCCAGCACCACGGACAGCACTATCTACGAGCAGTACTTC.

V gene TRBV11-2 combines with J gene TRBJ2-2, with 9 positions matching TRBD1. The CDR3 is 16 residues long. V was pared by 5 bases and J by 0 bases, with 4 bases of the junction left unmatched. Germline CDR1 is SGHAT and CDR2 is FQNNGV. CDR3 coding DNA: TGTGCCAGCAGCATAAGACAGGGGGCGAACACCGGGGAGCTGTTTTTT. It yields the protein CASSIRQGANTGELFF.

The chain recombines TRBV7-9 with TRBJ2-3; D gene unclear. CDR1 is SEHNR, CDR2 FQNEAQ, per germline (reference sequence). The CDR3 length is 14 residues. Deletions cut 0 bases from V and 2 bases from J, with 6 bases between. The CDR3 DNA is TGTGCCAGCAGCTTAGCTGCGGACACAGATACGCAGTATTTT. It is translated as CASSLAADTDTQYF. Full variable domain (remainder filled in from reference TRBV7-9 and TRBJ2-3): DTGVSQNPRHKITKRGQNVTFRCDPISEHNRLYWYRQTLGQGPEFLTYFQNEAQLEKSRLLSDRFSAERPKGSFSTLEIQRTEQGDSAMYLCASSLAADTDTQYFGPGTRLTVL.

The chain links TRBV28 to TRBJ1-2; 7 nucleotides agree with TRBD1. CDR1 is MDHEN and CDR2 is SYDVKM in the germline V gene. V lost 6 bases and J lost 3; bases outside the gene matches: 4. The CDR3 is made up of 13 amino acids. CDR3 in DNA: TGTGCCAGCAGGTCAGGGGGAGACTATGGCTACACCTTC. Translated: CASRSGGDYGYTF.

The chain couples TRBV27 to TRBJ1-1; D gene uncertain. CDR3 length equals 14 residues. Germline assignment: CDR1 MNHEY and CDR2 SMNVEV (reference sequence). Trimming left V 5 bases short and J 4 bases short, with 14 bases between. Here the CDR3 DNA reads TGTGCCAGCAGTGTTACTACACCTTCCACTGAAGCTTTCTTT. Its translation is CASSVTTPSTEAFF.

The chain employs TRBV12-5 and TRBJ2-2, with 8 nucleotides matching TRBD1. Germline V gene lookup returns CDR1 LGHNT and CDR2 FRNRAP. The junction had 6 bases not matched to a gene; V was cut back by 5 bases and J by 4 bases. This CDR3 comprises 15 residues. For the CDR3, the DNA is TGTGCTAGTGGTACCGGACAGGGATTCACCGGGGAGCTGTTTTTT. This translates into CASGTGQGFTGELFF. The entire variable domain, with the rest obtained from reference TRBV12-5 and TRBJ2-2, is as follows: DARVTQTPRHKVTEMGQEVTMRCQPILGHNTVFWYRQTMMQGLELLAYFRNRAPLDDSGMPKDRFSAEMPDATLATLKIQPSEPRDSAVYFCASGTGQGFTGELFFGEGSRLTVL.

This chain joins TRBV19 and TRBJ2-7; TRBD2 is a possible D gene (6 bases). Germline V CDR1 and CDR2: LNHDA, SQIVND (reference sequence). Trimming cost V 1 base and J 0 bases, with 10 bases left between them. There are 15 residues in the CDR3. CDR3 protein: CASSIALGSSYEQYF. CDR3 nucleotides: TGTGCCAGTAGTATAGCCCTCGGGAGCTCCTACGAGCAGTACTTC.

V usage is TRBV6-6 and J usage is TRBJ1-6, with TRBD1 matching over 7 bases. Losses at the gene ends were 6 bases for V and 10 bases for J; bases not matched to a gene: 6. The germline CDR1 and CDR2 sequences are MNHNY and SVGAGI (reference sequence). The CDR3 is 13 amino acids. The CDR3 protein is CASRRTGGSPLHF. DNA for the CDR3: TGTGCCAGCAGAAGGACAGGTGGATCACCCCTCCACTTT.

In this sample, this clone turned up a few times. The rearrangement uses TRBV27 and TRBJ1-2; D may be TRBD1 (5 bases). Per germline, CDR1 MNHEY and CDR2 SMNVEV (reference sequence). With 5 bases removed from V and 3 bases from J, the gap between germline ends came to 13 bases. The CDR3 covers 14 residues. The CDR3 here is CASSPSQGDYGYTF. The DNA of the CDR3 is TGTGCCAGCAGTCCCTCGCAAGGGGACTATGGCTACACCTTC.

The V call is TRBV6-5, the J call TRBJ1-2, with a possible D match to TRBD1 (6 bases). The CDR3 consists of 14 residues. From germline, CDR1 is MNHEY and CDR2 SVGAGI. The V end lost 6 bases, the J end lost 5 bases, and 16 bases lay between the germline ends. CDR3 sequence: CASSIPTGSYGYTF. The CDR3 DNA follows: TGTGCCAGCAGCATCCCGACAGGAAGTTATGGCTACACCTTC.

This clone was seen just once. A junction boundary mismatches the germline segment, possibly from a read error. V gene TRBV28 combines with J gene TRBJ2-2; D is perhaps TRBD2 (6 bases). The CDR3 consists of 13 residues. Germline V gene lookup returns CDR1 MDHEN and CDR2 SYDVKM. CDR3 DNA: TGTGCCAGCAATTTAGGGAGGCCCGGGGAGCTGTTTTTT. Its protein product is CASNLGRPGELFF.

V usage is TRBV5-1 and J usage is TRBJ2-3; 11 bases align to TRBD2. Germline CDR1 SGHRS, CDR2 YFSETQ. The CDR3 spans 15 residues. The trim removed 2 bases at V and 5 bases at J, leaving 4 bases unmatched. The CDR3: CASSLLAGDKDTQYF. DNA for the CDR3: TGCGCCAGCAGCTTACTAGCGGGAGACAAAGATACGCAGTATTTT.

The chain has TRBV23-1 and TRBJ1-1; TRBD1 might be the D (5 bases). TRBV23-1 is noted as an ORF with a role that remains uncertain. The CDR3 is 14 amino acids. The V and J ends lost 0 bases and 5 bases respectively, with 10 bases between them. The CDR3 coding sequence is TGCGCCAGCAGTCAATCGAGGGGAGGGACTGAAGCTTTCTTT. This translates into CASSQSRGGTEAFF.